The 8 T cell receptor beta chains given below trace back to one sample, sequenced in a study of blood T cell repertoires in COVID-19. Here immunoSEQ multiplex PCR was the method, and the copy in TCRdb shows in-frame clones only, minus some. Among roughly 100,000 clones, 82% were seen once, and the ten largest hold about 5%. Material: peripheral blood. These receptors were taken from a man in his fifties or sixties with acute or convalescent COVID-19.

The chain joins TRBV7-2 to TRBJ2-4; 9 bases match TRBD1. Per germline, CDR1 SGHTA and CDR2 FQGNSA. This CDR3 comprises 14 residues. J gave up 7 bases and V 4 bases, and 5 bases lay outside the gene matches. The CDR3 spells CASSSQGAVNIQYF. CDR3 bases: TGTGCCAGCAGCTCACAGGGGGCAGTGAACATTCAGTACTTC.

This clone was observed a handful of times. The chain links TRBV28 to TRBJ1-6, with D possibly being TRBD1 (5 bases). Germline CDR1 is MDHEN and CDR2 is SYDVKM. The CDR3 totals 13 residues. Trimming took off 7 bases at V and 10 bases at J, with 14 bases between the two ends. The chain's CDR3 is CASNGGRGSPLHF. The CDR3 DNA sequence: TGTGCCAGCAATGGGGGGAGAGGGTCACCCCTCCACTTT.

The CDR3 nucleotides are TGTGCCTGGAATCTGGGACAGTCTAATGAAAAACTGTTTTTT. As protein: CAWNLGQSNEKLFF. V gene TRBV30 combines with J gene TRBJ1-4, with 7 bases aligning to TRBD1. J was trimmed by 3 bases and V by 4 bases; bases with no gene match: 5. The CDR3 length is 14 residues. Germline V gene data show CDR1 as GTSNPN and CDR2 as SVGIG (reference sequence).

For the CDR3, the DNA is TGTGCCTGGAGTGCGAGCGAAAAAGAGACCCAGTACTTC. Translating it yields CAWSASEKETQYF. This sequence joins TRBV30 and TRBJ2-5; no definite D call. The V and J ends lost 1 base and 3 bases respectively, with 9 bases between them. The germline V gene has CDR1 GTSNPN and CDR2 SVGIG (reference sequence). There are 13 residues in the CDR3.

The chain carries TRBV7-3 and TRBJ2-2; TRBD2 matches 9 bases. The CDR3 has 17 residues. V lost 5 bases to trimming and J lost 4 bases; unmatched junction nucleotides: 11. Germline V gives CDR1 SGHTA, CDR2 FQGTGA. For the CDR3, the DNA is TGTGCCAGCAGCCTCCTTCGCGGGGGGGCGGGCACCGGGGAGCTGTTTTTT. It specifies CASSLLRGGAGTGELFF.

The chain links TRBV3-1 (or the pseudogene TRBV3-2) to TRBJ2-7; D is perhaps TRBD2 (5 bases). CDR3 length: 16 amino acids. Trimming removed 7 bases from V and 2 bases from J, with 21 bases in between. Germline assignment: CDR1 LGHDT and CDR2 YNNKEL (reference sequence). CDR3 nucleotides: TGTGCCAGCACCCCCCGCCGACCCTGGGAGCCCTACGAGCAGTACTTC. Translating it yields CASTPRRPWEPYEQYF.

This clone has a handful of counts. The chain combines TRBV20-1 with TRBJ1-3; D not resolved. The germline V gene has CDR1 DFQATT and CDR2 SNEGSKA (reference sequence). CDR3 size: 14 residues. Trimming shortened V by 3 bases and J by 8 bases, and 17 bases separated the two germline ends. The CDR3 protein is CSASGYNGLDTIYF. The CDR3 DNA follows: TGCAGTGCTAGTGGTTACAACGGGTTAGACACCATATATTTT.

This chain joins TRBV28 and TRBJ2-1; 9 nucleotides match TRBD2. Trimming removed 4 bases from V and 6 bases from J; junction bases left unmatched: 4. Germline loops: CDR1 MDHEN, CDR2 SYDVKM. CDR3 length: 14 residues. The CDR3 bases are TGTGCCAGCAGTTCCAGCGGGAGGTCCAATGAGCAGTTCTTC. Its translation: CASSSSGRSNEQFF. Filled out from reference TRBV28 and TRBJ2-1, the complete variable domain reads DVKVTQSSRYLVKRTGEKVFLECVQDMDHENMFWYRQDPGLGLRLIYFSYDVKMKEKGDIPEGYSVSREKKERFSLILESASTNQTSMYLCASSSSGRSNEQFFGPGTRLTVL.